The rows below give T cell receptor beta chains drawn from one sample of a study of beta chain features in type 1 diabetes. The assay was immunoSEQ multiplex PCR, and TCRdb's table has in-frame clones only and misses some. The sample has 900,000 or so clones, about 17% seen once; the top ten hold 0.023%. Sample: naive CD4+ T cells from blood. The origin of the receptors is a woman aged 18-29 years in good health. Both conserved end residues are trimmed from each CDR3. The D gene is left open where the match is weak. Expanded clones get a size class; other rows say once, few or many, or leave the size out.

V,D,J,length,size,CDR3
TRBV7-9,TRBD1,TRBJ2-1,13,few,ASSRRTGNGNEQF
TRBV11-2,TRBD2,TRBJ2-1,12,few,ASSLGTSGNEQF
TRBV7-8,-,TRBJ2-5,14,few,ASSLARNPTQETQY
TRBV5-1,-,TRBJ2-4,13,-,ASRPGYQNRNIQY
TRBV5-4,-,TRBJ2-3,14,-,ASSLEVVDVTDTQY
TRBV7-3,-,TRBJ2-5,17,few,ASSLNFRAARQQQETQY
TRBV6-5,-,TRBJ2-7,9,few,ATEGRKEQY
TRBV27,TRBD1,TRBJ1-4,13,few,ASRDRGLQREKLF
TRBV6-5,-,TRBJ1-5,11,few,ASSRGSGQPQH
TRBV28,-,TRBJ1-1,12,-,ASSRVERNTEAF
TRBV5-1,-,TRBJ2-3,11,-,ASSFVSTDTQY
TRBV10-3,-,TRBJ2-2,11,few,ASSEQVPGELF
TRBV20-1,-,TRBJ1-2,7,few,SARVGYT
TRBV7-8,TRBD1,TRBJ2-1,13,-,ASSPDRAVYNEQF
TRBV7-3,-,TRBJ1-1,10,-,ASSYGGGIAF
TRBV5-1,-,TRBJ1-1,12,-,ASSFHSGNTEAF
TRBV6-5,-,TRBJ1-2,13,few,ASSMGPRPNYGYT
TRBV9,-,TRBJ1-5,11,few,ASSVRPTQPQH
TRBV5-1,TRBD2,TRBJ2-7,12,-,ASSLESGNDEQY
TRBV10-3,TRBD2,TRBJ2-3,13,few,AISGLAASTDTQY
TRBV7-9,-,TRBJ1-5,14,few,ASSLALGAYVQPQH
TRBV29-1,-,TRBJ2-1,12,few,SVEGRLARNEQF
TRBV9,-,TRBJ2-1,13,-,AGSETTSSYNEQF
TRBV4-2,TRBD2,TRBJ2-3,15,few,ASSQDQSGTSTDTQY
TRBV9,TRBD2,TRBJ2-3,15,-,ASSEPVGLAGGDTQY
TRBV18,-,TRBJ2-1,11,-,ASSLSSYNEQF
TRBV9,TRBD1,TRBJ1-3,15,few,ASSVWDSAFSGNTIY
TRBV7-2,-,TRBJ2-1,10,-,ASSSYGNEQF
TRBV5-1,-,TRBJ1-2,12,-,ASSLGGPPEGYT
TRBV2,-,TRBJ1-2,9,once,ASKVNYGYT
TRBV18,-,TRBJ2-5,12,-,ASSTGRKQETQY
TRBV7-2,TRBD2,TRBJ2-1,14,-,ASSSGGTSGTVEQF
TRBV9,-,TRBJ2-7,13,-,ASSAASGLPYEQY
TRBV7-3,TRBD2,TRBJ2-7,11,few,ASSPGGDDEQY
TRBV6-5,-,TRBJ1-2,12,few,ASSLRQETYGYT
TRBV6-6,-,TRBJ2-1,10,-,ASRRWGNEQF
TRBV25-1,-,TRBJ2-2,16,-,ASSELAHDGTNTGELF
TRBV6-5,-,TRBJ2-1,10,few,ASSLRDGEQF
TRBV7-9,-,TRBJ2-7,9,-,ATSQNYEQY
TRBV7-9,-,TRBJ1-2,12,few,ASSLSPDHYGYT
TRBV9,-,TRBJ2-2,14,-,ASSVASRYSTGELF
TRBV6-6,-,TRBJ2-5,12,-,ASRDGGPQETQY
TRBV11-2,-,TRBJ2-2,13,-,ASSTVRGDTGELF